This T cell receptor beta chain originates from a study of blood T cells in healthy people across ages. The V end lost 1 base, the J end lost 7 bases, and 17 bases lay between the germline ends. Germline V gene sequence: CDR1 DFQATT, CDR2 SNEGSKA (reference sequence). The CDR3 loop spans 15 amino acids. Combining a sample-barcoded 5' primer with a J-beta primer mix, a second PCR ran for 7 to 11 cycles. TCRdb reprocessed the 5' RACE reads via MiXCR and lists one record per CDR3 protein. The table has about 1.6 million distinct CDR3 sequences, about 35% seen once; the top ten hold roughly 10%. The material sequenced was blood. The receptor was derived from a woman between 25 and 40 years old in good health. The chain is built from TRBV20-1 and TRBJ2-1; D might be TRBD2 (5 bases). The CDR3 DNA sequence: TGCAGTGCTAGAGCACTAGGGTTCCAATTGAATGAGCAGTTCTTC. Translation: CSARALGFQLNEQFF.